This TCR beta chain was identified in a study of blood T cell repertoires in COVID-19. Study at large: From the United States, Italy and Spain came samples of acute and convalescent COVID-19. PBMCs, B-cell-depleted T cells, or T cells provided the cDNA or gDNA that made up the material.

The CDR3 totals 13 residues. V was pared by 1 base and J by 6 bases, with 10 bases between. Germline CDR1 is KGHSH and CDR2 is LQKENI. As processed by the authors: By means of reference gene primer amplification, nucleated cell counts were estimated. Using immunoSEQ multiplex PCR, the repertoire was profiled, and TCRdb retains in-frame clones only, with some absent. The DNA gave D and trimming, while V, J and clone size come from that table. The sample records about 200,000 clones, over 70% being singletons. This TCR came from a woman between 65 and 79 years old with acute or convalescent COVID-19. The sequencing input was peripheral blood. V gene TRBV18 combines with J gene TRBJ2-7, with D tentatively TRBD1 (5 bases). The CDR3 sequence: CASSPQLQGEQYF. The CDR3 coding sequence is TGTGCCAGCTCACCACAGCTGCAGGGCGAGCAGTACTTC.